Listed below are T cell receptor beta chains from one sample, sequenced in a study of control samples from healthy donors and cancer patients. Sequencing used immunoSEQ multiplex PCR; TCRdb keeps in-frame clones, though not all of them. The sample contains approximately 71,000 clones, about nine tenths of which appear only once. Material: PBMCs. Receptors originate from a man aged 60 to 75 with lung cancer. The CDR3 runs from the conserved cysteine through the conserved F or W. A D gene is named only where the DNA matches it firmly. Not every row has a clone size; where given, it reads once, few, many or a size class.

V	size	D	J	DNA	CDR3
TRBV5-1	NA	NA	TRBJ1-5	TGCGCCAGCAGCGATACAGGAGCTTGGGATCAGCCCCAGCATTTT	CASSDTGAWDQPQHF
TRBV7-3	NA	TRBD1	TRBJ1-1	TGTGCCAGCACCTTAAGGAGGGGGCCGATTTCCACTGAAGCTTTCTTT	CASTLRRGPISTEAFF
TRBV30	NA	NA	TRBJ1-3	TGTGCCTTAAGGCAGACCGGGACCCTCTCTGGAAACACCATATATTTT	CALRQTGTLSGNTIYF
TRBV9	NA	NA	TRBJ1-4	TGTGCCAGCAGCGGCAGTGCAACTAATGAAAAACTGTTTTTT	CASSGSATNEKLFF
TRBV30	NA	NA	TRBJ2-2	TGTGCCTGGAGAAAGGGAGAGGGCACCGGGGAGCTGTTTTTT	CAWRKGEGTGELFF
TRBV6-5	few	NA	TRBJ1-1	TGTGCCAGCAGCCTAAGGGGGGGGCGGACTGAAGCTTTCTTT	CASSLRGGRTEAFF
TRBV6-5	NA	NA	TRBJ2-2	TGTGCCAGCAGTTACACTGCCGGGGGCACCGGGGAGCTGTTTTTT	CASSYTAGGTGELFF
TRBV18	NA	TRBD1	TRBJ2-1	TGTGCCAGCTCACCGGCCGGGACAGGGTACTACAATGAGCAGTTCTTC	CASSPAGTGYYNEQFF
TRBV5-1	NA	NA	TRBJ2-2	TGCGCCAGCAGCTCAGCCGGGGGTAGCACCGGGGAGCTGTTTTTT	CASSSAGGSTGELFF
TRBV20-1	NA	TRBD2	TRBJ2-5	TGCTCATCGGGAAGCGGGGAAACCCAGTACTTC	CSSGSGETQYF
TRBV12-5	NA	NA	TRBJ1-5	TGTGCTAGTGGTTTGTGGGGAAGCAATCAGCCCCAGCATTTT	CASGLWGSNQPQHF
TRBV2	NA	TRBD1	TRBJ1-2	TGTGCCAGCAGTGCTACAGGGGACCGGTCGGGCTACACCTTC	CASSATGDRSGYTF
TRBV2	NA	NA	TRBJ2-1	TGTGCCAGCCCGAAGACTAGTTACAATGAGCAGTTCTTC	CASPKTSYNEQFF
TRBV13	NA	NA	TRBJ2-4	TGTGCCAGCAGCTTCGGGAAAAAAAACATTCAGTACTTC	CASSFGKKNIQYF
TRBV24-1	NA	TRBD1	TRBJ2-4	TGTGCCACCAGTGATTGGACAGGCGAGGAGTACTTC	CATSDWTGEEYF
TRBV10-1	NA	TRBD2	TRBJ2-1	TGCGCCAGCAGCTCCGGGACTACTAGGAATGAGCAGTTCTTC	CASSSGTTRNEQFF
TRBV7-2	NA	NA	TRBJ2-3	TGTGCCAGCAGCTTTGACAGGACAGATACGCAGTATTTT	CASSFDRTDTQYF
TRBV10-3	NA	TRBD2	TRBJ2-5	TGTGCCATCAGTGATAGCGGGTCCTACCAAGAGACCCAGTACTTC	CAISDSGSYQETQYF
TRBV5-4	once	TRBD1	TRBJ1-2	TGTGCCAGCAGCTTGGGACAGGGCAACTATGGCTACACCTTC	CASSLGQGNYGYTF
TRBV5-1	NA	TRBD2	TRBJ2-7	TGCGCCAGCAGCTTGGCCCCCGGGGGGGCCGGCGAGCAGTACTTC	CASSLAPGGAGEQYF
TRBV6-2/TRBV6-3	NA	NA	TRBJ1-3	TGTGCCAGCAGTCAACAGTACTCTGGAAACACCATATATTTT	CASSQQYSGNTIYF
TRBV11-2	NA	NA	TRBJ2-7	TGTGCCAGCAGCTTAGTAAGCTACGAGCAGTACTTC	CASSLVSYEQYF
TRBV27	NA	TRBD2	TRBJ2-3	TGTGCCAGCAGTTATTTGGCTAGCGGGGGGGTCACAGATACGCAGTATTTT	CASSYLASGGVTDTQYF
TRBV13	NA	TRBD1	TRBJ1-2	TGTGCCAGCAGCTTAAGGGACAGGGCACCCTATGGCTACACCTTC	CASSLRDRAPYGYTF